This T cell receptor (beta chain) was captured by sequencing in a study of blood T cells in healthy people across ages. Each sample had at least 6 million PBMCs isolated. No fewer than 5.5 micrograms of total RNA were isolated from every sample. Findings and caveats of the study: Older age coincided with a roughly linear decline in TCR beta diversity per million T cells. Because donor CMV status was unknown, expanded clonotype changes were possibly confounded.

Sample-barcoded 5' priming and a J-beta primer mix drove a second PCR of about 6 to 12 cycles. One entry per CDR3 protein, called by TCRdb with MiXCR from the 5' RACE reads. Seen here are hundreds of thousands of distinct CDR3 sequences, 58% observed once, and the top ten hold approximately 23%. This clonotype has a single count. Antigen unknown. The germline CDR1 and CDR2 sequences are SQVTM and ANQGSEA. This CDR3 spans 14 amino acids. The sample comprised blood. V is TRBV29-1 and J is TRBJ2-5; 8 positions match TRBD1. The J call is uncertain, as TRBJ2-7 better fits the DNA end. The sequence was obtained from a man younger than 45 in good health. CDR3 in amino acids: CSVAARTGNNEQYF. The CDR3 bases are TGCAGCGTTGCCGCTCGGACAGGGAATAACGAGCAGTACTTC.